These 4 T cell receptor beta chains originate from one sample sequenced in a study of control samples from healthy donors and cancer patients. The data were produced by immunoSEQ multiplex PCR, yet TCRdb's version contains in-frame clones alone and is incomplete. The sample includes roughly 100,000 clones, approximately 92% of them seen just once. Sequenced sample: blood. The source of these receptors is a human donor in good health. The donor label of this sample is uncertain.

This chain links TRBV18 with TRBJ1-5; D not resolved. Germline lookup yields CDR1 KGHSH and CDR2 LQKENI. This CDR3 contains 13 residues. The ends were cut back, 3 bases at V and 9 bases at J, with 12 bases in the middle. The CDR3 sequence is CASSPGRQWPQHF. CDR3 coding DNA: TGTGCCAGCTCACCGGGCCGACAATGGCCCCAGCATTTT.

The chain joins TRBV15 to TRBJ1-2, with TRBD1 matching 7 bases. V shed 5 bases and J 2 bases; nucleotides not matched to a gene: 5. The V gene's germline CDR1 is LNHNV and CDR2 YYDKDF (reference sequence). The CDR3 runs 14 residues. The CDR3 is CATSPGGQNYGYTF. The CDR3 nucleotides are TGTGCCACCAGCCCTGGGGGACAGAACTATGGCTACACCTTC.

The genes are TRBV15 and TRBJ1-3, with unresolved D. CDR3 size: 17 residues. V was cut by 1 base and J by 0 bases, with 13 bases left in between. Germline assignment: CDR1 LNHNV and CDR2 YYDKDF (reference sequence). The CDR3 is CATSRGPGLTSGNTIYF. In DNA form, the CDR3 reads TGTGCCACCAGCAGAGGCCCGGGGTTAACCTCTGGAAACACCATATATTTT.

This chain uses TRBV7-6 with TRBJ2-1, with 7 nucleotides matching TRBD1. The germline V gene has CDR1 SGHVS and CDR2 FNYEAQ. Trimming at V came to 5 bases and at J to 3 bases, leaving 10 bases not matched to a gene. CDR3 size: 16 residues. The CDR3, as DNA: TGTGCCAGCAGCCACCTTAGGGGACAGATCTACAATGAGCAGTTCTTC. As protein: CASSHLRGQIYNEQFF.